A single sample is the source of the 28 T cell receptor beta chains below, sequenced in a study of blood T cells in healthy people across ages. Using a J-beta primer mix together with a sample-barcoded 5' primer, a second PCR was run for about 6 to 11 cycles. TCRdb analysed the 5' RACE reads with MiXCR anew, one entry per CDR3 protein. The sample lists hundreds of thousands of distinct CDR3 sequences; 52% were seen once. Sequenced material: blood. Receptor source: a woman older than 75 in good health.

With respect to this clonotype: A much larger clone sits a single nucleotide away, making a read error possible. The V gene is TRBV7-9, the J gene TRBJ2-7, with 8 bases that match TRBD1. V shed 7 bases, J shed 2 bases, and the junction held 10 bases outside the gene matches. This CDR3 region has 15 residues. Germline CDR1 reads SEHNR; CDR2 reads FQNEAQ (reference sequence). The CDR3, as DNA: TGTGCCAGCATCGAACGGACAGGGACGCCCTACGAGCAGTACTTC. It codes for CASIERTGTPYEQYF.

Points on this clonotype: A much larger clone differs from this one at a single base, so this may be a read error. J is TRBJ2-7 and V is TRBV5-1, with unresolved D. The V gene lost 1 base and the J gene lost 5 bases, with 13 bases spanning the gap. Germline loops: CDR1 SGHRS, CDR2 YFSETQ. There are 14 residues in the CDR3. For the CDR3, the DNA is TGCGCCAGCAGCTTGTCGGCTGTGGACGACGAGCAGTACTTC. Amino acid sequence: CASSLSAVDDEQYF.

In its sample, this clonotype was seen many times. The J gene is TRBJ2-1, the V gene TRBV12-3 or TRBV12-4; TRBD2 agrees at 7 bases. J lost 2 bases, V lost 0 bases, and 7 bases had no gene match. This CDR3 has 17 amino acids. Written as DNA, the CDR3 is TGTGCCAGCAGTTTAGCGCGGGGGACTATCACCTACAATGAGCAGTTCTTC. This gives the protein CASSLARGTITYNEQFF.

The chain has TRBV14 and TRBJ2-1; unclear D gene. The germline V gene has CDR1 SGHDN and CDR2 FVKESK. This CDR3 comprises 14 residues. The germline V and J ends were trimmed by 0 bases and 0 bases, with 3 bases remaining between them. This CDR3 is CASSQDFSYNEQFF. The DNA of the CDR3 is TGTGCCAGCAGCCAAGACTTCTCCTACAATGAGCAGTTCTTC.

This clonotype was observed at least ten times. Here the CDR3 reads CASSYGPSSSTDTQYF. The DNA for the CDR3 is TGTGCCAGCAGTTACGGGCCTTCATCTAGCACAGATACGCAGTATTTT. The J gene is TRBJ2-3, the V gene TRBV6-2 or TRBV6-3; no firm D call. The CDR3 is made up of 16 amino acids. The V gene lost 2 bases and the J gene lost 0 bases, with 12 bases spanning the gap. Germline V lookup: CDR1 MNHEY, CDR2 SVGEGT.

The gene calls are TRBV29-1 and TRBJ1-1; 7 positions agree with TRBD1. Unmatched junction bases numbered 10, after V lost 5 bases and J lost 7 bases. CDR1 and CDR2 from the germline V gene are SQVTM and ANQGSEA. CDR3 size: 13 residues. The CDR3 DNA reads as TGCAGCGTTCCGGGACAGCTAGAAATTGAAGCTTTCTTT. Its protein product is CSVPGQLEIEAFF.

This chain uses TRBV7-3 with TRBJ2-2; D uncertain. The germline CDR1 and CDR2 sequences are SGHTA and FQGTGA. This CDR3 has 16 residues. V lost 6 bases and J 0 bases, leaving 14 bases between the germline ends. DNA of the CDR3: TGTGCCAGCAGTACGCCCAATTACCCGAACACCGGGGAGCTGTTTTTT. It is translated as CASSTPNYPNTGELFF.

In this sample, this clonotype turned up many times. The chain combines TRBV2 with TRBJ1-2; D gene ambiguous. The CDR3 has 14 amino acids. Germline CDR1 and CDR2: SNHLY and FYNNEI. Trimming took 4 bases from V and 4 from J, leaving 13 bases between them. CDR3 DNA: TGTGCCAGCAGTGTTGGTGGGTCCGGCTATGGCTACACCTTC. It specifies CASSVGGSGYGYTF.

This clonotype was detected many times. This rearrangement joins TRBV12-3 or TRBV12-4 to TRBJ2-1; perhaps TRBD2 as D (5 bases). The CDR3 runs to 16 residues. The ends were cut back, 2 bases at V and 0 bases at J, with 11 bases in the middle. The CDR3 loop is CASSLLTGSSYNEQFF. CDR3 nucleotides: TGTGCCAGCAGTTTATTGACGGGAAGCTCCTACAATGAGCAGTTCTTC.

The chain uses TRBV7-9 and TRBJ2-4, with TRBD2 matching 12 bases. V shed 5 bases, J shed 6 bases, and the junction held 14 bases outside the gene matches. CDR3 size: 18 residues. The germline CDR1 and CDR2 sequences are SEHNR and FQNEAQ (reference sequence). CDR3 amino acids: CASSRGTELAGGLNIQYF. The CDR3 DNA sequence: TGTGCCAGCAGCCGTGGGACCGAACTAGCGGGGGGATTAAACATTCAGTACTTC.

This clonotype has only a few counts. The rearrangement joins TRBV7-9 to TRBJ2-7, with TRBD2 matching over 7 bases. Germline V lookup: CDR1 SEHNR, CDR2 FQNEAQ (reference sequence). V shed 5 bases, J shed 4 bases, and the junction held 14 bases outside the gene matches. CDR3 length: 16 residues. For the CDR3, the DNA is TGTGCCAGCAGCCCTGGGGGGGGAAAGGATTTATACGAGCAGTACTTC. This encodes CASSPGGGKDLYEQYF.

The sample holds a few counts of this clonotype. V gene TRBV12-3 or TRBV12-4 combines with J gene TRBJ2-2; D may match TRBD1 or TRBD2 (5 bases each). The CDR3 extends over 16 amino acids. The V end was cut by 5 bases, the J end by 1 base, with 14 bases between. CDR3 DNA sequence: TGTGCCAGCAGTCCGCGAGGGGCAGAGAACACCGGGGAGCTGTTTTTT. Translated: CASSPRGAENTGELFF.

The V gene is TRBV9, the J gene TRBJ2-5; tentative D call: TRBD2 (5 bases). Germline assignment: CDR1 SGDLS and CDR2 YYNGEE. V was pared by 4 bases and J by 11 bases, with 21 bases between. The CDR3 contains 14 residues. The CDR3 nucleotides are TGTGCCAGCAGCCGGGATCACAAGGCAGATGAGCAGTACTTC. Amino acids: CASSRDHKADEQYF.

This clonotype came up many times. The V and J genes are TRBV28 and TRBJ2-1, with D unresolved. The ends were cut back, 8 bases at V and 3 bases at J, with 11 bases in the middle. CDR1 is MDHEN, CDR2 SYDVKM, per germline. This CDR3 has 13 amino acids. The CDR3, as DNA: TGTGCCAGCGGGGTAGCCGTCTACAATGAGCAGTTCTTC. The encoded protein is CASGVAVYNEQFF.

This clonotype turned up a few times. The chain carries TRBV10-2 and TRBJ2-2; unclear D gene. From germline, CDR1 is WSHSY and CDR2 SAAADI. This CDR3 region has 13 residues. V was shortened by 0 bases and J by 6 bases, with 5 bases between the two germline ends. CDR3 nucleotides: TGCGCCAGCAGTGAGTCTACTCCCGGGGAGCTGTTTTTT. It encodes CASSESTPGELFF.

This clonotype turned up a few times. It may be a read error: a sequence one base away is much more abundant. The chain carries TRBV6-5 and TRBJ2-3; TRBD2 aligns across 9 bases. V lost 6 bases to trimming and J lost 5 bases; unmatched junction nucleotides: 3. The CDR3 covers 13 residues. Germline V gene lookup returns CDR1 MNHEY and CDR2 SVGAGI. The DNA for the CDR3 is TGTGCCAGCAGGCGGGGGGGAGTAGATACGCAGTATTTT. Encoded protein: CASRRGGVDTQYF.

As to this clonotype: A much more abundant neighbour one base away suggests this may be a read error. CDR3 loop: CAGSPRTADSYNEQFF. The CDR3 DNA reads as TGTGCCGGCTCACCCCGGACAGCCGACTCCTACAATGAGCAGTTCTTC. The chain recombines TRBV18 with TRBJ2-1, with D possibly matching TRBD1 (6 bases). CDR3 size: 16 residues. CDR1 KGHSH and CDR2 LQKENI come from the germline V gene. Full variable domain (remainder filled in from reference TRBV18 and TRBJ2-1): NAGVMQNPRHLVRRRGQEARLRCSPMKGHSHVYWYRQLPEEGLKFMVYLQKENIIDESGMPKERFSAEFPKEGPSILRIQQVVRGDSAAYFCAGSPRTADSYNEQFFGPGTRLTVL.

Comment on this clonotype: Since a much larger clone is just one base distant, this may be a read error. The V and J genes are TRBV5-1 and TRBJ2-1; 11 bases match TRBD2. Germline trimming cut 4 bases from V and 5 bases from J; bases unmatched to any gene: 5. CDR1 and CDR2 (germline): SGHRS, YFSETQ. This CDR3 has 15 residues. DNA of the CDR3: TGCGCCAGCAGCCACCTAGCGGGGGGAAACAATGAGCAGTTCTTC. It yields the protein CASSHLAGGNNEQFF.

The chain carries TRBV5-1 and TRBJ2-3; weak D call: TRBD1 (6 bases). The V gene's germline CDR1 is SGHRS and CDR2 YFSETQ. V was trimmed by 5 bases and J by 2 bases, leaving 12 bases between them. The CDR3 has 14 residues. DNA of the CDR3: TGCGCCAGCAGTCACGGACAGATCACAGATACGCAGTATTTT. As protein: CASSHGQITDTQYF.

V is TRBV10-3 and J is TRBJ2-5, with 8 bases matching TRBD2. Trimming at V came to 9 bases and at J to 1 base, leaving 13 bases not matched to a gene. The V gene's germline CDR1 is ENHRY and CDR2 SYGVKD. This CDR3 is 16 amino acids long. CDR3 sequence (DNA): TGTGCCATTAGCAGCGGGGGCGGTCAACCCCAAGAGACCCAGTACTTC. Its protein product is CAISSGGGQPQETQYF.

This clonotype was seen more than once but under ten times. Just one base apart from a much larger clone, this may be a read error. The rearrangement joins TRBV3-1 to TRBJ2-1; either TRBD1 or TRBD2 may fit D (5 bases each). With 1 base removed from V and 5 bases from J, the gap between germline ends came to 12 bases. Germline CDR1 reads LGHDT; CDR2 reads YNNKEL (reference sequence). The CDR3 has 15 amino acids. The CDR3 DNA reads as TGTGCCAGCAGCCAAGGGGACCTGAGAGACAATGAGCAGTTCTTC. It yields the protein CASSQGDLRDNEQFF.

This clonotype was counted once. CDR3 protein: CASSPLDTDTQYF. The CDR3 bases are TGTGCCAGCAGTCCCCTCGACACAGATACGCAGTATTTT. This rearrangement joins TRBV6-2 or TRBV6-3 to TRBJ2-3; D is unresolved. Germline V gene data show CDR1 as MNHEY and CDR2 as SVGEGT. This CDR3 contains 13 residues. V was clipped by 5 bases and J by 2 bases, with 8 bases between them.

The sample holds one count of this clonotype. The chain is built from TRBV20-1 and TRBJ1-1; D is possibly TRBD1 (5 bases). Germline V lookup: CDR1 DFQATT, CDR2 SNEGSKA (reference sequence). CDR3 length equals 11 residues. The CDR3 loop is CRGAMNTEAFF. The CDR3 bases are TGCAGAGGGGCGATGAACACTGAAGCTTTCTTT.

This rearrangement joins TRBV12-3 or TRBV12-4 to TRBJ1-1; 7 positions agree with TRBD1. With V trimmed by 5 bases and J by 5 bases, 8 bases remained unmatched. This CDR3 comprises 14 residues. The CDR3 sequence is CASSPQGGITEAFF. In DNA, the CDR3 is TGTGCCAGCAGTCCCCAGGGGGGTATTACTGAAGCTTTCTTT.

This clonotype was counted a few times. The rearrangement uses TRBV7-2 and TRBJ2-2; TRBD2 matches 11 bases. The CDR3 contains 16 residues. The ends lost 4 bases at V and 5 bases at J; junction bases unmatched: 6. The germline V gene encodes CDR1 SGHTA and CDR2 FQGNSA. The CDR3 sequence is CASSSLAGGGTGELFF. CDR3 sequence (DNA): TGTGCCAGCAGCTCCCTAGCGGGAGGCGGGACCGGGGAGCTGTTTTTT.

The J gene is TRBJ2-2, the V gene TRBV7-6; 7 positions match TRBD2. From germline, CDR1 is SGHVS and CDR2 FNYEAQ. V gave up 4 bases and J gave up 2 bases; unmatched junction bases: 7. The CDR3 is 16 amino acids. The CDR3 is CASSSAGLLNTGELFF. The CDR3 nucleotides are TGTGCCAGCAGCTCAGCGGGACTCCTCAACACCGGGGAGCTGTTTTTT.

In this sample, this clonotype turned up many times. The chain is built from TRBV3-1 and TRBJ2-5; 7 positions agree with TRBD1. The V gene's germline CDR1 is LGHDT and CDR2 YNNKEL (reference sequence). J lost 2 bases, V lost 0 bases, and 3 bases had no gene match. CDR3 size: 15 residues. CDR3 in amino acids: CASSQETGLQETQYF. The CDR3 DNA follows: TGTGCCAGCAGCCAAGAGACAGGGCTACAAGAGACCCAGTACTTC.

The table lists this clonotype with many counts. This chain links TRBV7-6 with TRBJ2-1; either TRBD1 or TRBD2 may fit D (6 bases each). In germline, CDR1 is SGHVS, CDR2 FNYEAQ. The CDR3 runs to 19 residues. The V end lost 1 base, the J end lost 6 bases, and 25 bases lay between the germline ends. CDR3 protein: CASSLDGGRGGRPSNEQFF. CDR3 in DNA: TGTGCCAGCAGCTTAGACGGAGGACGAGGGGGGCGACCGTCCAATGAGCAGTTCTTC.